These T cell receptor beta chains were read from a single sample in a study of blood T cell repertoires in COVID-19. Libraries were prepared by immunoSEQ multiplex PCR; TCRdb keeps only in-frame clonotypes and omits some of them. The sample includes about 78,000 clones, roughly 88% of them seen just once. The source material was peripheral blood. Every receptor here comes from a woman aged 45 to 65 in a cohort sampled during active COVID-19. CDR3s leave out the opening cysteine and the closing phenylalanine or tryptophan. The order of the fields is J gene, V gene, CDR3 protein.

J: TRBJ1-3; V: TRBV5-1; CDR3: ASSLSRDRGDTIY
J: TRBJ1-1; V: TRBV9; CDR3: ASSGYRGRNTEAF
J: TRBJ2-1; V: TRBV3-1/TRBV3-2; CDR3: ASSQERAGGLDEQF
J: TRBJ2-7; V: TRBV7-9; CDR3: ASSLAGLADEQY
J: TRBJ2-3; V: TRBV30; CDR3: AFTPGLAGTYTDTQY
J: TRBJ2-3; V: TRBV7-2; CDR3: ASSLSSGREGDTQY
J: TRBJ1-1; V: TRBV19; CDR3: ATKDTQLNTEAF
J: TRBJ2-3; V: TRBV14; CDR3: ASSRGLAGPSTDTQY
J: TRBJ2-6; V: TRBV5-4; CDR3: ASSLSGRLSGANVLT
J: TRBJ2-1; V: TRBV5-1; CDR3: ASRTGYGLAGGNEQF
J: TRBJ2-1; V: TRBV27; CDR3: ASTPGQGAREQF
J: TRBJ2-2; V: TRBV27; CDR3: ASSLAQRRRTGELF
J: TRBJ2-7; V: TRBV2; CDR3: ASRLSGGRYEQY
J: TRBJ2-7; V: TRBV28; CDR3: ASSRPGQGTYEQY
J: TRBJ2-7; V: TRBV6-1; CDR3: ASSESGGRIYEQY
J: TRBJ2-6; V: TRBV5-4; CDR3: ASRVQGAGANVLT
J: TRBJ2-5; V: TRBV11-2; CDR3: ASSSRPGGEETQY
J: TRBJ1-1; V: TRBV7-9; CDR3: ASSPRPGQEYTEAF
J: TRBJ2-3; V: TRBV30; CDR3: AWRGSADTQY
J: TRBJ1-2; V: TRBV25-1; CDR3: ASSRLLGRDSKLGGYT
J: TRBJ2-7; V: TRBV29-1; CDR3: SGATSGEQY
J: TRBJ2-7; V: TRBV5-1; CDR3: ASSLASGTGGGEQY
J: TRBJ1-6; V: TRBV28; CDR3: ASSPAYNSPLH
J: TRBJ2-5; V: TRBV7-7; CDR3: ASSSEGTSGVQETQY
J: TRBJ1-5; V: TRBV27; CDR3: ASSFARGQPQH